Each of the 12 T cell receptor beta chains below was sequenced from the same sample in a study of T cell repertoires in cytomegalovirus infection (dated by TCRdb to about 2019). For sequencing, an Illumina HiSeq 1500 was employed. TCRdb reprocessing: public reads trimmed at Q25 with fastp, clones called with MiXCR, in-frame beta chains kept. All rows with the same CDR3 protein become a single entry with the most common DNA and genes. In this sample the table shows 450,000 to 600,000 distinct CDR3 sequences, about 11% of which occur a single time. Roughly 10% of the sample is in the top ten clones. Sequencing was done on a sample of PBMCs. Receptor source: a human donor in good health (CMV status not recorded). Some clones in this sample may be carry-over from other donors' samples.

This rearrangement joins TRBV2 to TRBJ1-1, with 7 bases identical to TRBD1. The CDR3 covers 13 residues. J lost 1 base, V lost 10 bases, and 6 bases had no gene match. Germline values: CDR1 SNHLY, CDR2 FYNNEI. This CDR3 reads CANTDRANTEAFF. The CDR3 coding sequence is TGTGCCAACACCGACAGGGCGAACACTGAAGCTTTCTTT.

This clonotype was found many times. The chain carries TRBV6-1 and TRBJ2-3; 8 nucleotides match TRBD2. CDR1 is MNHNS, CDR2 SASEGT, per germline. The CDR3 contains 14 residues. After removal of 4 bases from V and 3 bases from J, the junction contained 3 bases not matched to a gene. The CDR3 DNA reads TGTGCCAGCAGTGTCAGCGGGGGAACAGATACGCAGTATTTT. Its translation: CASSVSGGTDTQYF.

In its sample, this clonotype was seen many times. The chain recombines TRBV12-3 or TRBV12-4 with TRBJ1-5; D might be TRBD1 (6 bases). Deletions cut 3 bases from V and 7 bases from J, with 13 bases between. The CDR3 contains 14 residues. The CDR3 protein is CASSFGGQSQPQHF. DNA for the CDR3: TGTGCCAGCAGTTTCGGCGGACAGTCCCAGCCCCAGCATTTT.

The sample holds many counts of this clonotype. The gene calls are TRBV11-2 and TRBJ2-1; weak D call: TRBD2 (6 bases). V shed 5 bases and J shed 2 bases, with 10 bases lying between them. The CDR3 sequence is 14 residues long. CDR1 and CDR2 from the germline V gene are SGHAT and FQNNGV. The CDR3 spells CASSPRTTYNEQFF. DNA of the CDR3: TGTGCCAGCAGCCCACGGACTACCTACAATGAGCAGTTCTTC.

The chain links TRBV20-1 to TRBJ1-2, with no clear D. V dropped 5 bases and J dropped 2 bases, with 9 bases sitting between them. In germline, CDR1 is DFQATT, CDR2 SNEGSKA (reference sequence). The CDR3 contains 12 residues. In nucleotides, the CDR3 is TGCAGTGCTTCACAGCAGAACTATGGCTACACCTTC. Its translation: CSASQQNYGYTF.

A remark on this clonotype: A read error may be the cause here, since a much bigger clone is one base away. The chain couples TRBV6-6 to TRBJ2-3, with D uncertain. CDR3 length: 15 amino acids. Germline CDR1 is MNHNY and CDR2 is SVGAGI (reference sequence). The germline V and J ends were trimmed by 6 bases and 4 bases, with 17 bases remaining between them. For the CDR3, the DNA is TGTGCCAGCAGATCCTGGCCCGGACGTGCAGATACGCAGTATTTT. Its protein is CASRSWPGRADTQYF.

This clonotype came up many times. The chain carries TRBV27 and TRBJ2-5; 10 bases align to TRBD1. Trimming cost V 4 bases and J 4 bases; bases outside gene matches: 12. Germline-derived CDR1 and CDR2 are MNHEY and SMNVEV (reference sequence). This CDR3 has 17 residues. CDR3 sequence: CASSSKRQGAGVETQYF. DNA of the CDR3: TGTGCCAGCAGTTCCAAAAGACAGGGGGCTGGGGTAGAGACCCAGTACTTC.

This clonotype showed up many times. The genes are TRBV20-1 and TRBJ2-1, with D maybe TRBD1 (5 bases). V was clipped by 3 bases and J by 0 bases, with 9 bases between them. Germline CDR1 DFQATT, CDR2 SNEGSKA (reference sequence). The length of the CDR3 is 14 residues. The CDR3 DNA reads TGCAGTGCTAGTGGGGCGAGCTCCTACAATGAGCAGTTCTTC. It codes for CSASGASSYNEQFF.

In this sample, this clonotype turned up a few times. The chain employs TRBV19 and TRBJ2-3, with unresolved D. V lost 5 bases to trimming and J lost 11 bases, with 14 bases between them. CDR3 length equals 12 residues. Germline V gene data show CDR1 as LNHDA and CDR2 as SQIVND (reference sequence). For the CDR3, the DNA is TGTGCCAGTAGTCAGAGACCCGGTGGGCAGTATTTT. This encodes CASSQRPGGQYF.

This clonotype was observed at least ten times. The chain carries TRBV4-1 and TRBJ1-5, with no clear D. With 0 bases removed from V and 0 bases from J, the gap between germline ends came to 9 bases. Looked up from germline, CDR1 is MGHRA and CDR2 is YSYEKL. The CDR3 covers 16 residues. The CDR3 DNA follows: TGCGCCAGCAGCCAAGAAATGGGGTATAGCAATCAGCCCCAGCATTTT. Protein: CASSQEMGYSNQPQHF.

This chain links TRBV5-1 with TRBJ2-1, with D tentatively TRBD1 or TRBD2 (6 bases each). This CDR3 is 17 amino acids long. Trimming cost V 4 bases and J 0 bases, with 17 bases left between them. Germline values: CDR1 SGHRS, CDR2 YFSETQ. CDR3 DNA: TGCGCCAGCAGCATGACGAGGGGGGTAAGCTCCTACAATGAGCAGTTCTTC. Translating it yields CASSMTRGVSSYNEQFF.

This clonotype was recorded at least ten times. This chain connects TRBV7-8 to TRBJ1-4; no firm D call. This CDR3 is built from 15 residues. CDR1 is SGHVS, CDR2 FQNEAQ, per germline. V lost 4 bases to trimming and J lost 1 base, with 10 bases between them. The CDR3 region is CASSSDTLTNEKLFF. In DNA, the CDR3 is TGTGCCAGCAGCTCCGATACTTTAACTAATGAAAAACTGTTTTTT.